One and the same sample provided the 30 T cell receptor beta chains below, sequenced in a study of cytomegalovirus exposure and HLA in healthy donors. In the PCR, 60 Vbeta and 13 Jbeta primers were used. TCRdb's table, derived via immunoSEQ multiplex PCR, lists solely in-frame clones and lacks some. The sample has under 200,000 clones, 60% to 80% seen once. Material for sequencing was PBMCs. These receptors were collected from a woman in her thirties or forties in good health and CMV-seropositive.

This chain links TRBV5-4 with TRBJ1-6; TRBD1 agrees at 11 bases. After removal of 0 bases from V and 9 bases from J, the junction contained 2 bases not matched to a gene. Germline CDR1 reads SGHNT; CDR2 reads YYREEE (reference sequence). This CDR3 is built from 15 residues. The CDR3 reads CASSLGGQGVSPLHF. In DNA form, the CDR3 reads TGTGCCAGCAGCTTGGGGGGACAGGGGGTTTCACCCCTCCACTTT.

J is TRBJ2-1 and V is TRBV19; D remains unclear. The germline V gene has CDR1 LNHDA and CDR2 SQIVND (reference sequence). The CDR3 sequence is 16 residues long. V lost 6 bases to trimming and J lost 0 bases, with 15 bases between them. The CDR3 DNA is TGTGCCAGTAGCTTTTCCAGCGCCAGCTCCTACAATGAGCAGTTCTTC. Amino acids: CASSFSSASSYNEQFF. Complete variable domain (other parts from reference TRBV19 and TRBJ2-1): DGGITQSPKYLFRKEGQNVTLSCEQNLNHDAMYWYRQDPGQGLRLIYYSQIVNDFQKGDIAEGYSVSREKKESFPLTVTSAQKNPTAFYLCASSFSSASSYNEQFFGPGTRLTVL.

The chain has TRBV19 and TRBJ2-3; 10 bases agree with TRBD1. Germline V gene sequence: CDR1 LNHDA, CDR2 SQIVND (reference sequence). The CDR3 is made up of 15 amino acids. J was trimmed by 6 bases and V by 5 bases; bases with no gene match: 8. CDR3 loop: CASSRPGQGSDTQYF. CDR3 DNA sequence: TGTGCCAGTAGTCGCCCGGGACAGGGGTCGGATACGCAGTATTTT.

This clone was recorded once. Given the absence of the conserved phenylalanine or tryptophan at the CDR3 end, a read error is likely. The gene calls are TRBV9 and TRBJ2-7; 9 bases align to TRBD1. J was trimmed by 6 bases and V by 4 bases; bases with no gene match: 8. The CDR3 runs to 14 residues. Germline assignment: CDR1 SGDLS and CDR2 YYNGEE. Here the CDR3 reads CASSRDREKSEQYL. The DNA of the CDR3 is TGTGCCAGCAGCAGGGACAGGGAGAAGTCCGAGCAGTACCTC.

The V gene is TRBV5-6, the J gene TRBJ1-2; D unclear. Germline-derived CDR1 and CDR2 are SGHDT and YYEEEE. CDR3 length: 14 amino acids. V was pared by 0 bases and J by 1 base, with 7 bases between. The CDR3 nucleotides are TGTGCCAGCAGCTTGGTCGGTATTAACTATGGCTACACCTTC. Protein sequence: CASSLVGINYGYTF. Full variable domain (outside the CDR3, taken from reference TRBV5-6 and TRBJ1-2): DAGVTQSPTHLIKTRGQQVTLRCSPKSGHDTVSWYQQALGQGPQFIFQYYEEEERQRGNFPDRFSGHQFPNYSSELNVNALLLGDSALYLCASSLVGINYGYTFGSGTRLTVV.

The chain combines TRBV5-1 with TRBJ1-1, with 8 bases matching TRBD1. Germline trimming cut 4 bases from V and 5 bases from J; bases unmatched to any gene: 4. The CDR3 length is 13 residues. Per germline, CDR1 SGHRS and CDR2 YFSETQ. CDR3 amino acids: CASSAGGGTEAFF. The CDR3 coding sequence is TGCGCCAGCAGCGCAGGGGGCGGAACTGAAGCTTTCTTT.

The chain links TRBV18 to TRBJ2-5; 10 bases are a match to TRBD2. Germline CDR1 KGHSH, CDR2 LQKENI. The CDR3 is 17 amino acids. V trimming: 0 bases; J trimming: 1 base; junction bases outside the gene matches: 5. The CDR3 DNA reads TGTGCCAGCTCACCACCTACAACTAGCGGGACCCAAGAGACCCAGTACTTC. Its protein product is CASSPPTTSGTQETQYF.

V usage is TRBV28 and J usage is TRBJ1-3; D remains unclear. Germline CDR1 and CDR2: MDHEN and SYDVKM. V was shortened by 2 bases and J by 0 bases, with 2 bases between the two germline ends. This CDR3 has 13 amino acids. DNA of the CDR3: TGTGCCAGCAGTTTACTCTCTGGAAACACCATATATTTT. Its protein is CASSLLSGNTIYF.

This sequence joins TRBV9 and TRBJ1-3; 9 bases match TRBD1. CDR1 and CDR2 from the germline V gene are SGDLS and YYNGEE. This CDR3 is built from 16 residues. Trimming at V came to 4 bases and at J to 1 base, leaving 6 bases not matched to a gene. CDR3 residues: CASSRDREISGNTIYF. CDR3 in DNA: TGTGCCAGCAGCCGGGACAGGGAGATATCTGGAAACACCATATATTTT.

The chain links TRBV11-3 to TRBJ2-3, with TRBD1 identical over 11 bases. The CDR3 length is 16 residues. Germline V gene data show CDR1 as SGHNT and CDR2 as YENEEA. J gave up 5 bases and V 4 bases, and 8 bases lay outside the gene matches. CDR3 coding DNA: TGTGCCAGCAGCTGGGGGGACAGGGGGTCGGTAGATACGCAGTATTTT. It is translated as CASSWGDRGSVDTQYF.

This rearrangement joins TRBV13 to TRBJ2-7, with D possibly matching TRBD2 (7 bases). CDR1 and CDR2 from the germline V gene are PRHDT and FYEKMQ (reference sequence). The CDR3 is 15 residues long. V lost 5 bases and J 7 bases, leaving 21 bases between the germline ends. CDR3 DNA sequence: TGTGCCAGCAGCGGAGCCAATTTAGGGGGAGGGGAGCAGTACTTC. Amino acid sequence: CASSGANLGGGEQYF.

The rearrangement joins TRBV5-5 to TRBJ1-1; 8 bases map to TRBD1. The CDR3 loop spans 17 amino acids. Germline V gene sequence: CDR1 SGHKS, CDR2 YYEKEE (reference sequence). V shed 5 bases, J shed 4 bases, and the junction held 16 bases outside the gene matches. CDR3 loop: CASSLTTGEFGGTEAFF. CDR3 DNA: TGTGCCAGCAGTCTTACGACAGGGGAGTTCGGTGGCACTGAAGCTTTCTTT.

This clone was seen only a few times. Within the sample, other DNA sequences also encode this same CDR3. CDR3 coding DNA: TGTGCCAGCAGTGGGGACAGGGGGCTAAACACTGAAGCTTTCTTT. This translates into CASSGDRGLNTEAFF. The chain recombines TRBV2 with TRBJ1-1; 12 bases map to TRBD1. Germline V gives CDR1 SNHLY, CDR2 FYNNEI. The V and J ends lost 4 bases and 2 bases, in that order; junction bases with no gene match: 2. This CDR3 contains 15 residues.

Only one count was recorded for this clone. This chain joins TRBV5-1 and TRBJ2-5; D unclear. This CDR3 has 12 amino acids. The V end lost 4 bases, the J end lost 1 base, and 5 bases lay between the germline ends. Germline CDR1 is SGHRS and CDR2 is YFSETQ. CDR3 protein: CASSPSQETQYF. CDR3 in DNA: TGCGCCAGCAGCCCCTCCCAAGAGACCCAGTACTTC.

The V and J genes are TRBV7-2 and TRBJ2-3, with 10 bases lining up with TRBD2. Per germline, CDR1 SGHTA and CDR2 FQGNSA. Trimming at V came to 6 bases and at J to 2 bases, leaving 11 bases not matched to a gene. The CDR3 spans 17 residues. CDR3 sequence (DNA): TGTGCCAGCAGTTCCCCTAGCGGGGGCCTATCCACAGATACGCAGTATTTT. Its protein product is CASSSPSGGLSTDTQYF.

The chain combines TRBV27 with TRBJ2-2; 8 bases fit TRBD1. J was trimmed by 13 bases and V by 3 bases; bases with no gene match: 10. The CDR3 runs 14 residues. Germline-derived CDR1 and CDR2 are MNHEY and SMNVEV (reference sequence). This CDR3 reads CASSFLGQGSGLFF. CDR3 in DNA: TGTGCCAGCAGTTTCCTCGGACAGGGTTCGGGGCTGTTTTTT.

The rearrangement joins TRBV4-1 to TRBJ2-7; 9 positions match TRBD1. Germline V gene sequence: CDR1 MGHRA, CDR2 YSYEKL. V trimming: 4 bases; J trimming: 0 bases; junction bases outside the gene matches: 13. This CDR3 is built from 18 residues. CDR3: CASSLILGTGQGSYEQYF. The CDR3 bases are TGCGCCAGCAGCCTAATCCTGGGGACGGGACAGGGCTCCTACGAGCAGTACTTC.

CDR3 protein: CASSVASGETYEQYF. CDR3 nucleotide sequence: TGTGCCAGTAGTGTGGCTAGCGGGGAAACCTACGAGCAGTACTTC. V is TRBV19 and J is TRBJ2-7; 9 nucleotides agree with TRBD2. There are 15 residues in the CDR3. The J segment lost 2 bases and the V segment lost 5 bases, leaving 7 bases of the junction unmatched. CDR1 and CDR2 (germline): LNHDA, SQIVND (reference sequence).

This chain links TRBV4-3 with TRBJ2-5, with 8 bases matching TRBD1. Looked up from germline, CDR1 is LGHNA and CDR2 is YSLEER. V trimming: 0 bases; J trimming: 5 bases; junction bases outside the gene matches: 2. This CDR3 has 14 residues. The CDR3 sequence is CASSQETGEETQYF. DNA for the CDR3: TGCGCCAGCAGCCAAGAGACAGGGGAGGAGACCCAGTACTTC.

A note on this clone: The junction departs from germline at one end; a sequencing error may be responsible. Other DNA sequences of this sample code for an identical CDR3. The chain has TRBV5-4 and TRBJ2-7; TRBD1 agrees at 9 bases. The germline CDR1 and CDR2 sequences are SGHNT and YYREEE (reference sequence). The CDR3 runs to 17 residues. The CDR3 protein is CASSPGGQGGVFHEQYF. Here the CDR3 DNA reads TGTGCCAGCAGCCCTGGGGGACAGGGTGGGGTCTTCCACGAGCAATACTTC.

The chain links TRBV7-9 to TRBJ2-2; a possible D gene is TRBD1 (5 bases). There are 12 residues in the CDR3. Trimming took 2 bases from V and 8 from J, leaving 6 bases between them. Germline assignment: CDR1 SEHNR and CDR2 FQNEAQ (reference sequence). The CDR3 nucleotides read TGTGCCAGCAGCTTAAGGGGAGGGGAGCTGTTTTTT. Its protein product is CASSLRGGELFF. The whole variable domain, filled in from reference TRBV7-9 and TRBJ2-2, reads DTGVSQNPRHKITKRGQNVTFRCDPISEHNRLYWYRQTLGQGPEFLTYFQNEAQLEKSRLLSDRFSAERPKGSFSTLEIQRTEQGDSAMYLCASSLRGGELFFGEGSRLTVL.

CDR3 region: CASGESSGNTIYF. As DNA, the CDR3 is TGTGCCAGCGGGGAGAGCTCTGGAAACACCATATATTTT. V gene TRBV7-9 combines with J gene TRBJ1-3; no firm D call. Germline V gene data show CDR1 as SEHNR and CDR2 as FQNEAQ (reference sequence). Trimming removed 8 bases from V and 0 bases from J, with 8 bases in between. The CDR3 spans 13 residues.

In its sample, this clone was seen once. The V and J genes are TRBV2 and TRBJ1-1; tentatively, D is TRBD1 (6 bases). The CDR3 has 13 amino acids. Per the germline V gene, CDR1 is SNHLY and CDR2 is FYNNEI. The V end lost 8 bases, the J end lost 1 base, and 11 bases lay between the germline ends. The CDR3 region is CASPGVPNTEAFF. The CDR3 DNA sequence: TGTGCCAGCCCAGGGGTACCGAACACTGAAGCTTTCTTT.

This chain joins TRBV19 and TRBJ2-5, with D perhaps TRBD1 (6 bases). The CDR3 runs 15 residues. The germline V gene encodes CDR1 LNHDA and CDR2 SQIVND (reference sequence). V was trimmed by 4 bases and J by 9 bases, leaving 21 bases between them. The CDR3: CASSRGGHTRRAQYF. The CDR3 bases are TGTGCCAGTAGTAGAGGGGGACACACCCGAAGGGCCCAGTACTTC.

The chain is built from TRBV27 and TRBJ2-7, with a weak D call TRBD2 (5 bases). This CDR3 is 14 amino acids long. The germline V and J ends were trimmed by 2 bases and 1 base, with 9 bases remaining between them. The germline V gene encodes CDR1 MNHEY and CDR2 SMNVEV (reference sequence). In nucleotides, the CDR3 is TGTGCCAGCAGTTTAAAAGGGAGATCCTACGAGCAGTACTTC. Residues: CASSLKGRSYEQYF.

This chain uses TRBV13 with TRBJ1-1; the D is unclear. CDR1 is PRHDT, CDR2 FYEKMQ, per germline (reference sequence). The V end was cut by 1 base, the J end by 4 bases, with 10 bases between. CDR3 length equals 14 residues. CDR3 DNA sequence: TGTGCCAGCAGCTTAGAAGACACGGCCACTGAAGCTTTCTTT. Encoded protein: CASSLEDTATEAFF.

This clone was counted only a few times. J is TRBJ1-1 and V is TRBV6-1; TRBD1 is a possible D gene (5 bases). CDR3 length: 14 amino acids. Germline CDR1 and CDR2: MNHNS and SASEGT. The V end lost 2 bases, the J end lost 6 bases, and 13 bases lay between the germline ends. The CDR3 bases are TGTGCCAGCAGTGAATTCGGGGGGATCTCTGAAGCTTTCTTT. Residues: CASSEFGGISEAFF.

The rearrangement links TRBV6-6 to TRBJ2-7; 8 positions match TRBD2. V gave up 2 bases and J gave up 4 bases; unmatched junction bases: 1. This CDR3 contains 13 residues. Germline V gene sequence: CDR1 MNHNY, CDR2 SVGAGI (reference sequence). As DNA, the CDR3 is TGTGCCAGCAGTTACGGACTAGCTTACGAGCAGTACTTC. Translated, it gives CASSYGLAYEQYF.

The rearrangement links TRBV28 to TRBJ1-3; 7 nucleotides line up with TRBD1. Germline V gene sequence: CDR1 MDHEN, CDR2 SYDVKM. The CDR3 has 14 residues. V dropped 5 bases and J dropped 9; count of bases not matched to a gene: 10. The CDR3 DNA is TGTGCCAGCAGTGTCCACAGGGGTGAGGCCACCATATATTTT. Its protein product is CASSVHRGEATIYF.

This rearrangement joins TRBV6-5 to TRBJ2-5; 8 nucleotides line up with TRBD1. J lost 4 bases, V lost 5 bases, and 9 bases had no gene match. The CDR3 has 15 residues. Germline V gives CDR1 MNHEY, CDR2 SVGAGI. CDR3 in amino acids: CASSAWDRSVETQYF. The CDR3 DNA is TGTGCCAGCAGTGCCTGGGACAGGAGTGTAGAGACCCAGTACTTC.